This T cell receptor (beta chain) derives from a study of CD8+CD57+ T cells in acquired aplastic anemia. Previously, flow cytometry had revealed CD8+CD57+ cell expansion in the patients chosen for sequencing. Severe acquired aplastic anemia was diagnosed in all patients. TCR beta VDJ and CDR3 were profiled, and genomic DNA was the template. TCRdb reanalysed the reads using MiXCR and keeps one entry per CDR3 protein. The repertoire consists of 450,000 to 550,000 distinct CDR3 sequences, with around 30% occurring once and the leading ten covering 0.8% to 0.85%. This clonotype appeared many times. Germline CDR1 DFQATT, CDR2 SNEGSKA (reference sequence). Deletions cut 8 bases from V and 5 bases from J, with 12 bases between. The length of the CDR3 is 11 residues.

The material sequenced was sorted CD4+, CD8+, or CD8+CD57+ T cells (not recorded which) from PBMCs. This clonotype was obtained from a human donor with aplastic anemia. The chain recombines TRBV20-1 with TRBJ1-2, with D possibly being TRBD1 (5 bases). The CDR3 spells CSTKGVYGYTF. DNA of the CDR3: TGCAGTACGAAAGGGGTTTATGGCTACACCTTC.